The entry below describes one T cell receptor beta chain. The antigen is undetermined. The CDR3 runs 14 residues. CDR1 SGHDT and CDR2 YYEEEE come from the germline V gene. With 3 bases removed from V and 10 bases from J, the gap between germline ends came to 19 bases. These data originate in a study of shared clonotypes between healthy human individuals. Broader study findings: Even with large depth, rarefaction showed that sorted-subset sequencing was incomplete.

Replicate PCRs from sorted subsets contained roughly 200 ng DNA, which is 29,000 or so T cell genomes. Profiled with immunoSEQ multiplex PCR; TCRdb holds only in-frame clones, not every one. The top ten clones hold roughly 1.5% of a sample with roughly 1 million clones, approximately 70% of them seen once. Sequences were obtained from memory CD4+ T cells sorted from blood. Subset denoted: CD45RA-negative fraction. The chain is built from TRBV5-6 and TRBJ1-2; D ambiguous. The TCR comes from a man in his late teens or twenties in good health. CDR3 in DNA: TGTGCCAGCAGCTACCCCCCCGGTGAGCTCTTCTACACCTTC. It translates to CASSYPPGELFYTF.